The 24 T cell receptor beta chains presented below share a single source sample, sequenced in a study of control samples from healthy donors and cancer patients. Repertoires were generated with immunoSEQ multiplex PCR, while TCRdb's copy carries only in-frame clones and drops some. The sample yields 100,000 to 150,000 clones, 85% to 95% seen once. Sequenced sample: PBMCs. Receptors originate from a man of 80 years or more with head and neck cancer.

V usage is TRBV28 and J usage is TRBJ1-2, with no clear D. There are 12 residues in the CDR3. Germline assignment: CDR1 MDHEN and CDR2 SYDVKM. The V end lost 3 bases, the J end lost 7 bases, and 9 bases lay between the germline ends. The CDR3: CASSFTLRGYTF. As DNA, the CDR3 is TGTGCCAGCAGTTTTACCCTCCGTGGCTACACCTTC.

This chain uses TRBV6-4 with TRBJ2-1; D is unresolved. From germline, CDR1 is MRHNA and CDR2 SNTAGT. The length of the CDR3 is 11 residues. Trimming pared 2 bases from V and 12 bases from J, leaving 8 bases between. The CDR3 is CASSDGGGQFF. CDR3 coding DNA: TGTGCCAGCAGTGACGGTGGTGGGCAGTTCTTC.

The V call is TRBV19, the J call TRBJ1-4; a possible D gene is TRBD1 (5 bases). V lost 5 bases, J lost 8 bases, and 21 bases lay in between. This CDR3 region has 16 residues. Germline V gives CDR1 LNHDA, CDR2 SQIVND (reference sequence). The CDR3 DNA follows: TGTGCCAGTAGTCCGAGGACCCTCTGGGGGACCGAAAAACTGTTTTTT. Translating gives CASSPRTLWGTEKLFF. The whole variable domain, remainder taken from reference TRBV19 and TRBJ1-4, is DGGITQSPKYLFRKEGQNVTLSCEQNLNHDAMYWYRQDPGQGLRLIYYSQIVNDFQKGDIAEGYSVSREKKESFPLTVTSAQKNPTAFYLCASSPRTLWGTEKLFFGSGTQLSVL.

CDR3 protein: CASSLAVSTDTQYF. DNA for the CDR3: TGTGCCAGCAGCTTGGCCGTGTCCACAGATACGCAGTATTTT. The chain has TRBV5-6 and TRBJ2-3; the D is unclear. Trimming cost V 0 bases and J 2 bases, with 7 bases left between them. CDR3 length: 14 amino acids. Germline V gene data show CDR1 as SGHDT and CDR2 as YYEEEE.

The V call is TRBV29-1, the J call TRBJ1-2; D gene unclear. The V end was cut by 5 bases, the J end by 3 bases, with 7 bases between. The CDR3 totals 11 residues. The V gene's germline CDR1 is SQVTM and CDR2 ANQGSEA. The DNA for the CDR3 is TGCAGCGTTATATCTGACTATGGCTACACCTTC. Encoded protein: CSVISDYGYTF. The full variable domain, rest sourced from reference TRBV29-1 and TRBJ1-2, is SAVISQKPSRDICQRGTSLTIQCQVDSQVTMMFWYRQQPGQSLTLIATANQGSEATYESGFVIDKFPISRPNLTFSTLTVSNMSPEDSSIYLCSVISDYGYTFGSGTRLTVV.

The rearrangement joins TRBV18 to TRBJ1-1; D remains unclear. V lost 6 bases and J lost 1, with 9 bases in between. CDR3 length: 13 amino acids. From germline, CDR1 is KGHSH and CDR2 LQKENI. The CDR3 reads CASSRISNTEAFF. The DNA for the CDR3 is TGTGCCAGCTCGAGGATCTCGAACACTGAAGCTTTCTTT.

The rearrangement uses TRBV30 and TRBJ1-1, with unresolved D. V was pared by 1 base and J by 3 bases, with 9 bases between. There are 13 residues in the CDR3. Germline V gene lookup returns CDR1 GTSNPN and CDR2 SVGIG (reference sequence). Here the CDR3 DNA reads TGTGCCTGGAGTGCCTCGACTTACACTGAAGCTTTCTTT. It specifies CAWSASTYTEAFF.

V gene TRBV6-5 combines with J gene TRBJ1-2; D possibly corresponds to TRBD1 (6 bases). The germline gives CDR1 MNHEY, CDR2 SVGAGI. V was pared by 0 bases and J by 4 bases, with 9 bases between. The CDR3 sequence is 14 residues long. For the CDR3, the DNA is TGTGCCAGCAGTTACTCAGCAGGGGCCTATGGCTACACCTTC. Residues: CASSYSAGAYGYTF.

The chain uses TRBV6-4 and TRBJ2-7; 7 bases line up with TRBD1. Germline CDR1 is MRHNA and CDR2 is SNTAGT. The CDR3 length is 13 residues. V shed 8 bases, J shed 6 bases, and the junction held 10 bases outside the gene matches. The CDR3 spells CASAPTGHGEQYF. The CDR3 bases are TGTGCCAGCGCCCCGACAGGGCATGGCGAGCAGTACTTC.

The genes are TRBV7-2 and TRBJ1-3; no clear D gene. Germline values: CDR1 SGHTA, CDR2 FQGNSA. The CDR3 consists of 14 residues. With 3 bases removed from V and 3 bases from J, the gap between germline ends came to 9 bases. The CDR3: CASSFWQFGNTIYF. CDR3 nucleotide sequence: TGTGCCAGCAGCTTTTGGCAGTTTGGAAACACCATATATTTT.

The CDR3 bases are TGTGCCAGCAGCCTCTTTATCCGTTCTGGGGCCAACGTCCTGACTTTC. Protein sequence: CASSLFIRSGANVLTF. V and J are TRBV5-8 and TRBJ2-6; D is undetermined. Deletions cut 4 bases from V and 1 base from J, with 12 bases between. CDR3 length: 16 amino acids. Germline assignment: CDR1 SGHTS and CDR2 YDEGEE.

The chain links TRBV18 to TRBJ1-1, with a weak D call TRBD1 (5 bases). Looked up from germline, CDR1 is KGHSH and CDR2 is LQKENI. This CDR3 has 14 amino acids. Trimming removed 8 bases at V and 1 base at J, with 14 bases between. CDR3 amino acids: CASPGGKENTEAFF. In nucleotides, the CDR3 is TGTGCCAGCCCCGGGGGTAAGGAGAACACTGAAGCTTTCTTT.

This chain uses TRBV12-5 with TRBJ2-3; D is undetermined. Trimming stripped 5 bases from V and 9 bases from J, with 9 bases between. This CDR3 spans 11 amino acids. Germline V gives CDR1 LGHNT, CDR2 FRNRAP. The CDR3 is CASGLAITQYF. The CDR3 DNA is TGTGCTAGTGGTCTCGCCATCACGCAGTATTTT.

The J gene is TRBJ1-2, the V gene TRBV11-1; the D gene is possibly TRBD1 (6 bases). CDR1 SGHAT and CDR2 FQDESV come from the germline V gene (reference sequence). The germline V and J ends were trimmed by 4 bases and 8 bases, with 14 bases remaining between them. The CDR3 length is 13 residues. This CDR3 reads CASSSQGFGGYTF. The CDR3 DNA sequence: TGTGCCAGCAGCTCGCAGGGGTTCGGAGGCTACACCTTC. Variable domain in full (rest from reference TRBV11-1 and TRBJ1-2): EAEVAQSPRYKITEKSQAVAFWCDPISGHATLYWYRQILGQGPELLVQFQDESVVDDSQLPKDRFSAERLKGVDSTLKIQPAELGDSAMYLCASSSQGFGGYTFGSGTRLTVV.

This rearrangement joins TRBV12-3 or TRBV12-4 to TRBJ1-2, with D perhaps TRBD1 (5 bases). This CDR3 has 13 residues. Trimming cost V 1 base and J 4 bases, with 7 bases left between them. In DNA, the CDR3 is TGTGCCAGCAGTTTAGACAGGTTCTATGGCTACACCTTC. Translated: CASSLDRFYGYTF.

The genes are TRBV9 and TRBJ1-3, with 9 bases lining up with TRBD1. The length of the CDR3 is 16 residues. V was pared by 4 bases and J by 0 bases, with 5 bases of the junction left unmatched. Germline V CDR1 and CDR2: SGDLS, YYNGEE. CDR3 protein: CASSPGTGLSGNTIYF. Here the CDR3 DNA reads TGTGCCAGCAGCCCCGGGACAGGGCTCTCTGGAAACACCATATATTTT.

The chain employs TRBV30 and TRBJ2-3; 7 bases are shared with TRBD1. This CDR3 has 14 amino acids. Trimming removed 1 base from V and 6 bases from J; junction bases left unmatched: 7. Germline V CDR1 and CDR2: GTSNPN, SVGIG (reference sequence). Here the CDR3 reads CAWSGTGVGDTQYF. CDR3 DNA sequence: TGTGCCTGGAGTGGCACAGGGGTGGGCGATACGCAGTATTTT.

The V and J genes are TRBV6-1 and TRBJ2-7; TRBD1 matches 10 bases. The V gene end was trimmed by 2 bases and the J gene end by 1 base; junction bases not matched to a gene: 2. The CDR3 contains 15 residues. Germline V gives CDR1 MNHNS, CDR2 SASEGT. The CDR3 here is CASSEMGQGSYEQYF. CDR3 in DNA: TGTGCCAGCAGTGAAATGGGACAGGGGTCCTACGAGCAGTACTTC.

The V call is TRBV6-5, the J call TRBJ2-1; weak D call: TRBD1 (6 bases). V was pared by 6 bases and J by 5 bases, with 17 bases between. The CDR3 runs to 15 residues. Germline V gene lookup returns CDR1 MNHEY and CDR2 SVGAGI. This CDR3 is CASSQGLGGNNEQFF. The DNA of the CDR3 is TGTGCCAGCAGCCAGGGGCTAGGGGGTAACAATGAGCAGTTCTTC.

This sequence joins TRBV3-1 (or the pseudogene TRBV3-2) and TRBJ2-5; TRBD2 matches at 8 bases. Germline CDR1 LGHDT, CDR2 YNNKEL (reference sequence). Trimming cost V 0 bases and J 1 base; bases outside gene matches: 4. The CDR3 has 16 amino acids. CDR3 amino acids: CASSQDLAGGQETQYF. CDR3 DNA sequence: TGTGCCAGCAGCCAAGATCTCGCGGGGGGCCAAGAGACCCAGTACTTC.

This chain connects TRBV20-1 to TRBJ1-1, with D hard to call. The CDR3 covers 11 residues. Germline assignment: CDR1 DFQATT and CDR2 SNEGSKA (reference sequence). V dropped 5 bases and J dropped 11 bases, with 15 bases sitting between them. The CDR3 nucleotides are TGCAGTGCTTCTCCGGCCTCCGGCGCTTTCTTT. Its protein product is CSASPASGAFF.

A word on this clone: This same CDR3 is encoded by further DNA sequences in the sample. The V call is TRBV19, the J call TRBJ1-1; 8 bases line up with TRBD1. CDR1 and CDR2 from the germline V gene are LNHDA and SQIVND (reference sequence). This CDR3 has 13 amino acids. V was clipped by 3 bases and J by 7 bases; unmatched bases: 4. Written as DNA, the CDR3 is TGTGCCAGTAGTATTATCGGACAGGGTGAAGCTTTCTTT. This translates into CASSIIGQGEAFF.

The rearrangement uses TRBV6-2 or TRBV6-3 and TRBJ2-5, with 8 bases matching TRBD2. The germline V gene encodes CDR1 MNHEY and CDR2 SVGEGT. Trimming removed 2 bases from V and 8 bases from J; junction bases left unmatched: 4. This CDR3 contains 13 residues. Here the CDR3 reads CASSYRTSSTQYF. For the CDR3, the DNA is TGTGCCAGCAGTTACCGGACTAGCTCCACCCAGTACTTC.

Only a few counts were recorded for this clone. This rearrangement joins TRBV6-5 to TRBJ1-3; D may be TRBD1 (5 bases). This CDR3 is 15 amino acids long. V was clipped by 5 bases and J by 4 bases, with 15 bases between them. Per the germline V gene, CDR1 is MNHEY and CDR2 is SVGAGI. The CDR3 DNA reads as TGTGCCAGCAGTATTGCCGGGACTCACGGAAACACCATATATTTT. This encodes CASSIAGTHGNTIYF.